This T cell receptor beta chain was identified in a study of T cells in Graves' hyperthyroidism and ophthalmopathy. In the study overall: Specimen type is peripheral blood, collected at initial diagnosis prior to any treatment.

The CDR3 covers 14 residues. Between the trimmed V and J ends, which lost 5 bases and 1 base, there was a span of 12 bases. Germline V gene lookup returns CDR1 LNHDA and CDR2 SQIVND (reference sequence). Using RNA transcripts as the source, TCR beta CDR3 regions were amplified. HTBI primers were employed in a first-round RT-PCR of the TCR CDR3. MiXCR was run by TCRdb on the multiplex PCR reads, yielding one entry per CDR3 protein. The sample gives hundreds of thousands of distinct CDR3 sequences, about 38% of which show up once; 7% to 10% is in the top ten. On this clonotype: Lacking the conserved final phenylalanine or tryptophan, this CDR3 likely reflects a read error.

The specimen was blood. J is TRBJ2-7 and V is TRBV19; unclear D gene. The sequence was collected from a man between 18 and 35 years old with Graves' hyperthyroidism. As DNA, the CDR3 is TGTGCCAGTAGTCTCCAGGCCAATTCCTACGAGCAGTACCTC. Translated: CASSLQANSYEQYL.